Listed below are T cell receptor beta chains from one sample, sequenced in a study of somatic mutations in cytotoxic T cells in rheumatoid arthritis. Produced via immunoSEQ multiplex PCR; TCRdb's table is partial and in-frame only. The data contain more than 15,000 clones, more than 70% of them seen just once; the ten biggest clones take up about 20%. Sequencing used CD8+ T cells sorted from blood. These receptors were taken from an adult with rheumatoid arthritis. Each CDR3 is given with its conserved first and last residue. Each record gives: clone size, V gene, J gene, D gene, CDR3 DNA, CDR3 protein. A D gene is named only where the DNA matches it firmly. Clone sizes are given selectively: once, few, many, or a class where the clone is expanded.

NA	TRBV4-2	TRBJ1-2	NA	TGTGCCAGCAGCCAAGGAGTTCAACCGAGCTACACCTTC	CASSQGVQPSYTF
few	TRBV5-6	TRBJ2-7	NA	TGTGCCAGCAGCTTCCTACAGGGATCCGAGCAGTACTTC	CASSFLQGSEQYF
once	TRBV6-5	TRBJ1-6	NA	TGTGCCAGCAGTTACTCCAGTTTTTCACCCCTCCACTTT	CASSYSSFSPLHF
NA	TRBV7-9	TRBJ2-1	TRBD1	TGTGCCAGCAGCTTTCGACAGGGGAGATACAATGAGCAGTTCTTC	CASSFRQGRYNEQFF
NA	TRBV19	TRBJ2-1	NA	TGTGCCAGTAGTATAGAGTGGGGGGGCGGGACGATAACCTACAATGAGCAGTTCTTC	CASSIEWGGGTITYNEQFF
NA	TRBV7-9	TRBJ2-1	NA	TGTGCCAGCAGCCCGAGCGGTCAACTCGAGCAGTTCTTC	CASSPSGQLEQFF
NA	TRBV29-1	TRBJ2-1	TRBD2	TGCAGCGTTCCCAGTAGCGGGAGCATCTATGAGCAGTTCTTC	CSVPSSGSIYEQFF
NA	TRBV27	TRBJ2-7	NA	TGTGCCAGCAGTTCTGAGATGGGCGTCTCAGCATACGAGCAGTACTTC	CASSSEMGVSAYEQYF
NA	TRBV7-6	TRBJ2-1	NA	TGTGCCAGCAGCTCCCCGGGGAATGAGCAGTTCTTC	CASSSPGNEQFF
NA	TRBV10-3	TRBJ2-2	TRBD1	TGTGCCATCAGTGCCCCCGACAGGGGTGACACCGGGGAGCTGTTTTTT	CAISAPDRGDTGELFF
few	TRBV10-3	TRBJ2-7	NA	TGTGCCATCAGTGACCCCAGTGGGTCCTACGAGCAGTACTTC	CAISDPSGSYEQYF
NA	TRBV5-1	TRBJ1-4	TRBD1	TGCGCCAGCAGAAGTGGACAGGGGCTTAATGAAAAACTGTTTTTT	CASRSGQGLNEKLFF
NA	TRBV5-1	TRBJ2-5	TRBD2	TGCGCCAGCAGCTTGGTAGCGGGAGCTTTATCGGAGACCCAGTACTTC	CASSLVAGALSETQYF
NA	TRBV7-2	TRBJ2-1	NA	TGTGCCAGCAGACCTACAGGGTACAATGAGCAGTTCTTC	CASRPTGYNEQFF
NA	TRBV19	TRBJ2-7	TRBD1	TGTGCCAGCGCTCCTGGACAGGGAGTCTACGAGCAGTACTTC	CASAPGQGVYEQYF
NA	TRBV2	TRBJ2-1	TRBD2	TGTGCCAGCAGCCCCAGGAGCGGGAACGTCAATGAGCAGTTCTTC	CASSPRSGNVNEQFF
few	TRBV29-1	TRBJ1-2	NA	TGCAGCGTCCGACACAGGGATGGCTACACCTTC	CSVRHRDGYTF
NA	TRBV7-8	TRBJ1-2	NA	TGTGCCAGCAGCTTAGCTCGGGGAAATGGCCACACCTTC	CASSLARGNGHTF
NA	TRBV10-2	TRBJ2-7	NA	TGCGCCAGCAGACGCGTTCGGGGGCTAGCGGCGGAATCCTACGAGCAGTACTTC	CASRRVRGLAAESYEQYF
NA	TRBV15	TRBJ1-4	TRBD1	TGTGCCACCAGATCCAGGGGGCACGAAAAACTGTTTTTT	CATRSRGHEKLFF
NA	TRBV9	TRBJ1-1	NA	TGTGCCAGCAGCAGGTGGGGCAGGGAGGCCACTGAAGCTTTCTTT	CASSRWGREATEAFF
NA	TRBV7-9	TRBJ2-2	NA	TGTGCCAGCACCGCCCCTATTGGGGAATACACCGGGGAGCTGTTTTTT	CASTAPIGEYTGELFF
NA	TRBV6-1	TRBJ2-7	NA	TGTGCCAGCAGTGAACCTCCGGAGGGAGACCCCTACGAGCAGTACTTC	CASSEPPEGDPYEQYF
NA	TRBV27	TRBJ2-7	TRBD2	TGTGCCAGCCAATCGGGACTAGCGACCTACGAGCAGTACTTC	CASQSGLATYEQYF
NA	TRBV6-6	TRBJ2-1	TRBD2	TGTGCCAGCAGCTCCAGCGGGAGCCCCCCCAATGAGCAGTTCTTC	CASSSSGSPPNEQFF
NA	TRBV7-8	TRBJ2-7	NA	TGTGCCAGCAGCTTAGGCGGGGATTCTTACGAGCAGTACTTC	CASSLGGDSYEQYF
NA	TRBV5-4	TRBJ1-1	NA	TGTGCCAGCAGCTTACAGGGGAACACTGAAGCTTTCTTT	CASSLQGNTEAFF
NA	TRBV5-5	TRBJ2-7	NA	TGTGCCAGCAGCTTGTACTACGAGCAGTACTTC	CASSLYYEQYF
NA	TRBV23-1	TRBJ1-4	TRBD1	TGCGCCAGCAGTCAATCGTGGGGACAGGGTTGTGAAAAACTGTTTTTT	CASSQSWGQGCEKLFF
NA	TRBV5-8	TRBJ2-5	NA	TGTGCCAGCAGCTTGGCGGGGTCGTCGGGTGAGACCCAGTACTTC	CASSLAGSSGETQYF
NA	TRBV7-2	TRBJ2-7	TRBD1	TGTGCCAGCAGCTCTAACCGCGGGACAGGGATCAACGAGCAGTACTTC	CASSSNRGTGINEQYF
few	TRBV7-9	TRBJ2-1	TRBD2	TGTGCCAGCACAGCACGAAGCGGGAGGAACAATGAGCAGTTCTTC	CASTARSGRNNEQFF
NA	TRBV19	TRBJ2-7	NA	TGTGCCAGTAGTACCCAGGGGCCTAGTCCCTACGAGCAGTACTTC	CASSTQGPSPYEQYF
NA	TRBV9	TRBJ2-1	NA	TGTGCCAGCAGCGTAGTCGGGAGCGACTACAATGAGCAGTTCTTC	CASSVVGSDYNEQFF
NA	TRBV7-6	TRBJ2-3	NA	TGTGCCAGCAGCTTAGCGTTCACAGATACGCAGTATTTT	CASSLAFTDTQYF
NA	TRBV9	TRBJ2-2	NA	TGTGCCAGCAGCGTCCCGGGCGGGGCTGGCACCGGGGAGCTGTTTTTT	CASSVPGGAGTGELFF
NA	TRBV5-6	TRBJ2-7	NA	TGTGCCAGCAGCTTGGACAACTACGAGCAGTACTTC	CASSLDNYEQYF
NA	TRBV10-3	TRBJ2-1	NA	TGTGCCATCAGTCGGGACTCGTCGAAGGAGCAGTTCTTC	CAISRDSSKEQFF